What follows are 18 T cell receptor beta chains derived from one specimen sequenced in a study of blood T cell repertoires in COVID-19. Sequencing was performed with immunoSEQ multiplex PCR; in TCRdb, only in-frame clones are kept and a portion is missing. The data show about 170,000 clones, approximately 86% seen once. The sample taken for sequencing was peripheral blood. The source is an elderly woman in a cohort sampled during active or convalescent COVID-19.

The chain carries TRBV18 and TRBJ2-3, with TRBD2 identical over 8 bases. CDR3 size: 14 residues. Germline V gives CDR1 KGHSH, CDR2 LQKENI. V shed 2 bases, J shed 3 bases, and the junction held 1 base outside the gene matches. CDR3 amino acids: CASSPGGRTDTQYF. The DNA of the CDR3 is TGTGCCAGCTCACCAGGCGGGAGGACAGATACGCAGTATTTT.

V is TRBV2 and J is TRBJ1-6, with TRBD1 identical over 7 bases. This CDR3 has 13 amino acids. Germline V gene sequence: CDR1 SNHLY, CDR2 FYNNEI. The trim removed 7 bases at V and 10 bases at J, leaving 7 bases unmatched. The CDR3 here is CASKNQGVSPLHF. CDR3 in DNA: TGTGCCAGCAAGAACCAGGGGGTATCACCCCTCCACTTT.

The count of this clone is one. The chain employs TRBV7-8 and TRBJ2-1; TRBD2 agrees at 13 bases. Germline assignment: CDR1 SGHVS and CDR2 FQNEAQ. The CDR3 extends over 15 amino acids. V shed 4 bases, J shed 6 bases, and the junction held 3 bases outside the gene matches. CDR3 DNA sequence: TGTGCCAGCAGCTCTACTAGCGGGAGGGCCAATGAGCAGTTCTTC. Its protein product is CASSSTSGRANEQFF.

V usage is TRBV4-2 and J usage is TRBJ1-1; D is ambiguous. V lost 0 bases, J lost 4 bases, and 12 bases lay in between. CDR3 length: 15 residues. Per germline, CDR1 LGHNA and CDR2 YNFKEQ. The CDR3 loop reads CASSQDSGIGTEAFF. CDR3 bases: TGTGCCAGCAGCCAAGATTCGGGGATTGGCACTGAAGCTTTCTTT.

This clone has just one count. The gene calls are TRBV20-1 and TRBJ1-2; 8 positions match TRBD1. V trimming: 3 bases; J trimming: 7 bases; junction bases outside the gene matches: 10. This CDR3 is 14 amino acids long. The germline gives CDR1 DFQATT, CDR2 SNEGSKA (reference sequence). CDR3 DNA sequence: TGCAGTGCTAGTAGGAGACAGGGGAGGAGTGGCTACACCTTC. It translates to CSASRRQGRSGYTF.

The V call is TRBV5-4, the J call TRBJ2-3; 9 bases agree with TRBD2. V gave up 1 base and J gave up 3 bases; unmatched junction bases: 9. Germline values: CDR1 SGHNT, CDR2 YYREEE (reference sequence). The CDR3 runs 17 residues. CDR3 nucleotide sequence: TGTGCCAGCAGCTTGTTATCTAGCGGGGATGTGACAGATACGCAGTATTTT. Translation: CASSLLSSGDVTDTQYF.

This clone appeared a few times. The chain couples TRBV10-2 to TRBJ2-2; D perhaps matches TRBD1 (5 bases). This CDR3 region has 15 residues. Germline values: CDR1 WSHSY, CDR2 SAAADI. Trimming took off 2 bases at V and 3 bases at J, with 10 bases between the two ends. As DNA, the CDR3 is TGCGCCAGCAGTGAGGGGGCGTTGGACACCGGGGAGCTGTTTTTT. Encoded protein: CASSEGALDTGELFF.

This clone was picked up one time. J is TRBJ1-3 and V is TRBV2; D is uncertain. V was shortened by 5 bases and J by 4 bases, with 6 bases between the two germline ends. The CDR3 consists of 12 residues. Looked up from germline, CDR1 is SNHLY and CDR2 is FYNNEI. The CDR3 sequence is CASSLQGNTIYF. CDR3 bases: TGTGCCAGCAGTCTCCAGGGAAACACCATATATTTT.

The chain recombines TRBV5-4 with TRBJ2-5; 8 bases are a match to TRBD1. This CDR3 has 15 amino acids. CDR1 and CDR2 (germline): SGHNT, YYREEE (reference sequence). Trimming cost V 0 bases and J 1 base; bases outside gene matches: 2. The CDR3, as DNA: TGTGCCAGCAGCTTGGGGCAGGGGGCCCAAGAGACCCAGTACTTC. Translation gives CASSLGQGAQETQYF.

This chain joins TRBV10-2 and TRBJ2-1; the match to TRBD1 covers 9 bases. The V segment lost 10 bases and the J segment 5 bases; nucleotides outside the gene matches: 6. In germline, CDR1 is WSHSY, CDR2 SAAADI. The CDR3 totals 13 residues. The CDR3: CATNRGHNNEQFF. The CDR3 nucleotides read TGCGCCACCAACAGGGGGCATAACAATGAGCAGTTCTTC.

The CDR3 here is CASRRLGTEAFF. In DNA form, the CDR3 reads TGTGCCAGCAGGAGGTTGGGCACTGAAGCTTTCTTT. The chain couples TRBV2 to TRBJ1-1; D remains unclear. There are 12 residues in the CDR3. Per germline, CDR1 SNHLY and CDR2 FYNNEI. The germline V and J ends were trimmed by 6 bases and 4 bases, with 9 bases remaining between them.

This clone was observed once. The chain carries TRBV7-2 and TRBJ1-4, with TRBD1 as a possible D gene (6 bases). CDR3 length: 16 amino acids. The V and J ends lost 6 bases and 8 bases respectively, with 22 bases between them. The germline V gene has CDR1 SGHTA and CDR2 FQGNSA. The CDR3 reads CASSALGGQSAEKLFF. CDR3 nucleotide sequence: TGTGCCAGCAGTGCTTTAGGGGGACAAAGTGCCGAAAAACTGTTTTTT.

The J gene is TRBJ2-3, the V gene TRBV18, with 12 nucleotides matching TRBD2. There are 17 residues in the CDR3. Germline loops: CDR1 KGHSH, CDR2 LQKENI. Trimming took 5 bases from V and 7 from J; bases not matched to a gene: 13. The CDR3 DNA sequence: TGTGCCAGCTCATCGGGGACTAGCGGGTCCGGGGCCCATACGCAGTATTTT. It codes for CASSSGTSGSGAHTQYF.

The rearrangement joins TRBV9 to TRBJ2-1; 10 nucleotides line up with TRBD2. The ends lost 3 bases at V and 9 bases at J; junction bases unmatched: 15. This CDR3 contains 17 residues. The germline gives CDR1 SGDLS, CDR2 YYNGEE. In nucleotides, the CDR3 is TGTGCCAGCAGCGCGACTCCGAGGGCTAGCGGGAGTGGTGAGCAGTTCTTC. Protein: CASSATPRASGSGEQFF.

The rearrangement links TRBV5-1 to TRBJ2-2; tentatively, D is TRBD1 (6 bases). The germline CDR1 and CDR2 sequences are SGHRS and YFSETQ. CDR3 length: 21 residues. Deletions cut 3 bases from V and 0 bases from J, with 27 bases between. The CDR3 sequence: CASSSGFLPQTGTSNTGELFF. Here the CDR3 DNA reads TGCGCCAGCAGCTCTGGCTTCCTTCCACAAACAGGGACGTCGAACACCGGGGAGCTGTTTTTT. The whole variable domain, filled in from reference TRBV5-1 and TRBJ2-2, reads KAGVTQTPRYLIKTRGQQVTLSCSPISGHRSVSWYQQTPGQGLQFLFEYFSETQRNKGNFPGRFSGRQFSNSRSEMNVSTLELGDSALYLCASSSGFLPQTGTSNTGELFFGEGSRLTVL.

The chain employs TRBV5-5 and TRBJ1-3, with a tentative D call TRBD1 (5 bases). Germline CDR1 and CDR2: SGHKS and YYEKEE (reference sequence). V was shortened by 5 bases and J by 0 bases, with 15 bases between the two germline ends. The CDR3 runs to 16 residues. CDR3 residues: CASSTGGPNSGNTIYF. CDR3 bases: TGTGCCAGCAGTACGGGGGGACCTAACTCTGGAAACACCATATATTTT.

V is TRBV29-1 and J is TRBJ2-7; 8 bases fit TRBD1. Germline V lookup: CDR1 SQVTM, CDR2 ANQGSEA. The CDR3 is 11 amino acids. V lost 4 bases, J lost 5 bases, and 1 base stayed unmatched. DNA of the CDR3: TGCAGCGTTGGCAGGGGGCACGAGCAGTACGTC. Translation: CSVGRGHEQYV.

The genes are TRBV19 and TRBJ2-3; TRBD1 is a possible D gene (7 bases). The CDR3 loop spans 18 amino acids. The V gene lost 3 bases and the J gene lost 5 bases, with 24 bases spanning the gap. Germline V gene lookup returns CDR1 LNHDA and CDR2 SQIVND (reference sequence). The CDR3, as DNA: TGTGCCAGTAGTATTTTATCGGGGGACAGACCCACCGGAGATACGCAGTATTTT. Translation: CASSILSGDRPTGDTQYF.